The 31 T cell receptor beta chains in this list originate from one sample, sequenced in a study of blood T cell repertoires in COVID-19. Repertoires were generated with immunoSEQ multiplex PCR, while TCRdb's copy carries only in-frame clones and drops some. The sample holds 200,000 to 250,000 clones, 70% to 90% seen once. The sequenced sample was peripheral blood. These receptors were obtained from an elderly man with acute or convalescent COVID-19.

This clone was observed a single time. This chain joins TRBV9 and TRBJ1-6; unclear D gene. V was pared by 0 bases and J by 14 bases, with 12 bases between. The CDR3 is 13 residues long. Germline V gives CDR1 SGDLS, CDR2 YYNGEE. CDR3 bases: TGTGCCAGCAGCGTAGGCCCCGGGATGACCCTCCACTTT. Translated: CASSVGPGMTLHF.

This chain uses TRBV5-1 with TRBJ2-5, with D possibly TRBD2 on 6 matching bases. The CDR3 covers 13 residues. Germline CDR1 and CDR2: SGHRS and YFSETQ. V shed 5 bases and J shed 2 bases, with 10 bases lying between them. CDR3 DNA sequence: TGCGCCAGCAGGGAGGGTATACAAGAGACCCAGTACTTC. Its protein product is CASREGIQETQYF.

J is TRBJ1-5 and V is TRBV19, with 7 bases that match TRBD1. V trimming: 6 bases; J trimming: 5 bases; junction bases outside the gene matches: 7. Germline CDR1 and CDR2: LNHDA and SQIVND (reference sequence). This CDR3 contains 14 residues. The CDR3: CASRRGQLHQPQHF. The CDR3 DNA sequence: TGTGCCAGTAGGAGGGGACAGCTTCATCAGCCCCAGCATTTT.

The V gene is TRBV10-3, the J gene TRBJ2-7, with 13 bases matching TRBD2. V was pared by 0 bases and J by 7 bases, with 6 bases of the junction left unmatched. Looked up from germline, CDR1 is ENHRY and CDR2 is SYGVKD. CDR3 size: 16 residues. Here the CDR3 DNA reads TGTGCCATCAGTGAGTCCACTAGCGGGAGGGCCTTTGAGCAGTACTTC. Its translation: CAISESTSGRAFEQYF.

This clone was picked up one time. DNA for the CDR3: TGTGCCAGCAGGGGAGGTGGGACGAACACCGGGGAGCTGTTTTTT. It translates to CASRGGGTNTGELFF. This chain connects TRBV28 to TRBJ2-2; weak D call: TRBD2 (6 bases). The CDR3 is made up of 15 amino acids. The V and J ends lost 6 bases and 0 bases respectively, with 11 bases between them. CDR1 MDHEN and CDR2 SYDVKM come from the germline V gene.

This chain uses TRBV19 with TRBJ1-2; D gene uncertain. Looked up from germline, CDR1 is LNHDA and CDR2 is SQIVND (reference sequence). The CDR3 sequence is 14 residues long. Trimming stripped 3 bases from V and 3 bases from J, with 11 bases between. CDR3 bases: TGTGCCAGTAGTATCTCCGGGAACGACTATGGCTACACCTTC. Encoded protein: CASSISGNDYGYTF.

There are a few counts of this clone. The chain has TRBV6-5 and TRBJ1-2, with D maybe TRBD1 (6 bases). Deletions cut 4 bases from V and 8 bases from J, with 11 bases between. Germline values: CDR1 MNHEY, CDR2 SVGAGI. The CDR3 length is 12 residues. CDR3 coding DNA: TGTGCCAGCAGTTTACCGGGGGGCGGCTACACCTTC. It specifies CASSLPGGGYTF.

CDR3 loop: CASSWTNKRSYTF. The CDR3 coding sequence is TGTGCCAGCAGTTGGACAAACAAGCGCAGTTACACCTTC. The gene calls are TRBV12-3 or TRBV12-4 and TRBJ1-2; weak D call: TRBD1 (5 bases). CDR3 length equals 13 residues. Trimming shortened V by 4 bases and J by 11 bases, and 17 bases separated the two germline ends.

The rearrangement uses TRBV7-2 and TRBJ2-1; a weak D match, TRBD2 (6 bases). CDR3 size: 15 residues. CDR1 and CDR2 from the germline V gene are SGHTA and FQGNSA. Trimming shortened V by 4 bases and J by 0 bases, and 10 bases separated the two germline ends. The CDR3 sequence is CASSSSGDSYNEQFF. Here the CDR3 DNA reads TGTGCCAGCAGCTCCTCGGGGGACTCCTACAATGAGCAGTTCTTC.

V usage is TRBV7-2 and J usage is TRBJ1-3; D is undetermined. Trimming removed 6 bases from V and 0 bases from J, with 9 bases in between. The CDR3 contains 14 residues. Germline V gives CDR1 SGHTA, CDR2 FQGNSA. The CDR3 spells CASRSRSSGNTIYF. The DNA of the CDR3 is TGTGCCAGCAGGTCTCGGAGCTCTGGAAACACCATATATTTT.

As regards this clone: The same CDR3 arises from other DNA sequences in this sample as well. This chain uses TRBV12-3 or TRBV12-4 with TRBJ1-2; TRBD1 matches 7 bases. The J segment lost 8 bases and the V segment lost 1 base, leaving 4 bases of the junction unmatched. The CDR3 extends over 13 amino acids. DNA for the CDR3: TGTGCCAGCAGTTTAGAGGGGGCGGGAGGCTACACCTTC. This codes for CASSLEGAGGYTF.

As to this clone: The sample contains more than one DNA sequence encoding this CDR3. This chain uses TRBV29-1 with TRBJ1-1; possible D gene TRBD1, 5 bases. Looked up from germline, CDR1 is SQVTM and CDR2 is ANQGSEA. The CDR3 runs 13 residues. The germline V and J ends were trimmed by 3 bases and 2 bases, with 10 bases remaining between them. This CDR3 reads CSVDRDKNTEAFF. DNA for the CDR3: TGCAGCGTTGACAGGGATAAAAACACTGAAGCTTTCTTT.

Comment on this clone: Other DNA sequences in this sample translate to the same CDR3. The CDR3 DNA reads TGTGCCAGCAGTTACGACAGGGGCGCCACTGAAGCTTTCTTT. Protein: CASSYDRGATEAFF. The genes are TRBV6-5 and TRBJ1-1; TRBD1 matches at 8 bases. The germline V gene has CDR1 MNHEY and CDR2 SVGAGI. Trimming took 2 bases from V and 4 from J; bases not matched to a gene: 3. The CDR3 totals 14 residues.

The rearrangement links TRBV2 to TRBJ2-2; TRBD2 might be the D (5 bases). V lost 4 bases, J lost 5 bases, and 14 bases lay in between. The germline gives CDR1 SNHLY, CDR2 FYNNEI. This CDR3 is 15 amino acids long. CDR3 bases: TGTGCCAGCAGTGTGGAGGTAGTGGGAACCGGGGAGCTGTTTTTT. Its protein is CASSVEVVGTGELFF.

The table lists this clone with a count of one. The rearrangement uses TRBV5-1 and TRBJ2-5, with 9 positions matching TRBD1. V was clipped by 3 bases and J by 5 bases; unmatched bases: 11. The CDR3 has 16 residues. Germline assignment: CDR1 SGHRS and CDR2 YFSETQ. The CDR3 loop reads CASSSSPGTGYETQYF. CDR3 bases: TGCGCCAGCAGCTCCAGTCCCGGGACAGGGTACGAGACCCAGTACTTC.

The chain carries TRBV13 and TRBJ2-7; D might be TRBD2 (7 bases). The CDR3 has 16 amino acids. CDR1 PRHDT and CDR2 FYEKMQ come from the germline V gene (reference sequence). V was clipped by 4 bases and J by 3 bases, with 19 bases between them. CDR3 nucleotide sequence: TGTGCCAGCAGCTCCTTCAGAGGGGGGGACGTCTACGAGCAGTACTTC. Its translation is CASSSFRGGDVYEQYF.

V gene TRBV7-9 combines with J gene TRBJ2-1; D is unresolved. Germline CDR1 SEHNR, CDR2 FQNEAQ (reference sequence). V was pared by 0 bases and J by 13 bases, with 7 bases between. The CDR3 loop spans 11 amino acids. CDR3: CASSLAQVQFF. CDR3 in DNA: TGTGCCAGCAGCTTAGCCCAGGTCCAGTTCTTC.

The chain uses TRBV3-1 (or the pseudogene TRBV3-2) and TRBJ2-1, with D possibly being TRBD1 (5 bases). The germline V and J ends were trimmed by 2 bases and 6 bases, with 11 bases remaining between them. Germline CDR1 and CDR2: LGHDT and YNNKEL (reference sequence). The CDR3 is made up of 14 amino acids. The CDR3 reads CASSQRLRANEQFF. In nucleotides, the CDR3 is TGTGCCAGCAGCCAAAGGCTCAGGGCCAATGAGCAGTTCTTC.

The gene calls are TRBV19 and TRBJ2-1, with D perhaps TRBD2 (6 bases). The CDR3 spans 14 residues. Per the germline V gene, CDR1 is LNHDA and CDR2 is SQIVND (reference sequence). V gave up 3 bases and J gave up 1 base, with 7 bases separating them. The CDR3: CASSMGGSYNEQFF. CDR3 sequence (DNA): TGTGCCAGTAGTATGGGGGGTTCCTACAATGAGCAGTTCTTC.

The V and J genes are TRBV5-1 and TRBJ2-7; 10 nucleotides agree with TRBD1. The CDR3 length is 15 residues. V shed 4 bases, J shed 4 bases, and the junction held 8 bases outside the gene matches. Germline V CDR1 and CDR2: SGHRS, YFSETQ. The CDR3 is CASSPLPGQGYEQYF. DNA of the CDR3: TGCGCCAGCAGCCCTCTACCGGGACAGGGGTACGAGCAGTACTTC.

The gene calls are TRBV19 and TRBJ1-2; D perhaps matches TRBD1 (5 bases). Germline CDR1 and CDR2: LNHDA and SQIVND (reference sequence). The V end was cut by 5 bases, the J end by 0 bases, with 10 bases between. The CDR3 spans 14 residues. The CDR3: CASSPDSTNYGYTF. Written as DNA, the CDR3 is TGTGCCAGTAGTCCTGACAGCACTAACTATGGCTACACCTTC.

This clone came up a few times. This rearrangement joins TRBV3-1 (or the pseudogene TRBV3-2) to TRBJ2-1; 9 bases fit TRBD2. This CDR3 spans 16 amino acids. Germline assignment: CDR1 LGHDT and CDR2 YNNKEL (reference sequence). The ends lost 0 bases at V and 7 bases at J; junction bases unmatched: 7. The CDR3 DNA reads as TGTGCCAGCAGCCAAGATAGGCGGGAGGGCCGGAATGAGCAGTTCTTC. Translated: CASSQDRREGRNEQFF.

This clone was seen a few times. Other DNA sequences of this sample code for an identical CDR3. CDR3: CASSPGQGNQPQHF. The CDR3 DNA reads TGCGCCAGCAGCCCGGGACAGGGAAATCAGCCCCAGCATTTT. The chain uses TRBV5-1 and TRBJ1-5; 9 nucleotides agree with TRBD1. This CDR3 has 14 residues. After removal of 4 bases from V and 4 bases from J, the junction contained 3 bases not matched to a gene. CDR1 and CDR2 (germline): SGHRS, YFSETQ.

V gene TRBV7-9 combines with J gene TRBJ1-5; 7 bases agree with TRBD1. This CDR3 spans 15 amino acids. V was pared by 4 bases and J by 3 bases, with 6 bases of the junction left unmatched. Germline V CDR1 and CDR2: SEHNR, FQNEAQ (reference sequence). In DNA, the CDR3 is TGTGCCAGCAGCTCTGGACAGGCCCTCAATCAGCCCCAGCATTTT. It encodes CASSSGQALNQPQHF.

V is TRBV7-9 and J is TRBJ1-4; a possible D gene is TRBD1 (5 bases). V shed 5 bases and J shed 5 bases, with 15 bases lying between them. The CDR3 spans 15 residues. Looked up from germline, CDR1 is SEHNR and CDR2 is FQNEAQ (reference sequence). Written as DNA, the CDR3 is TGTGCCAGCAGCCACAAGGGACTGCTAAATGAAAAACTGTTTTTT. Amino acid sequence: CASSHKGLLNEKLFF.

The CDR3 nucleotides read TGCGCCAGCAGCTCCGGACTAGGAGTCCCAGATACGCAGTATTTT. As protein: CASSSGLGVPDTQYF. The chain has TRBV5-1 and TRBJ2-3; 7 nucleotides match TRBD2. CDR1 SGHRS and CDR2 YFSETQ come from the germline V gene. This CDR3 region has 15 residues. V lost 3 bases to trimming and J lost 4 bases; unmatched junction nucleotides: 8.

The gene calls are TRBV11-3 and TRBJ2-7; tentatively, D is TRBD1 (6 bases). The CDR3 is 15 residues long. From germline, CDR1 is SGHNT and CDR2 YENEEA. Trimming pared 1 base from V and 6 bases from J, leaving 16 bases between. CDR3 sequence: CASSLGAGVDGEQYF. DNA for the CDR3: TGTGCCAGCAGCTTAGGGGCAGGGGTGGACGGCGAGCAGTACTTC. The variable domain in full, completed from reference TRBV11-3 and TRBJ2-7, reads EAGVVQSPRYKIIEKKQPVAFWCNPISGHNTLYWYLQNLGQGPELLIRYENEEAVDDSQLPKDRFSAERLKGVDSTLKIQPAELGDSAVYLCASSLGAGVDGEQYFGPGTRLTVT.

The V gene is TRBV7-9, the J gene TRBJ1-1; D perhaps matches TRBD1 (5 bases). Trimming left V 1 base short and J 6 bases short, with 9 bases between. Germline V gene data show CDR1 as SEHNR and CDR2 as FQNEAQ (reference sequence). The CDR3 is made up of 13 amino acids. CDR3 sequence (DNA): TGTGCCAGCAGCTTAGTCAGGGAGGCTGAAGCTTTCTTT. It translates to CASSLVREAEAFF.

This clone was counted once. The chain uses TRBV15 and TRBJ1-2; D call uncertain. Germline V gene lookup returns CDR1 LNHNV and CDR2 YYDKDF (reference sequence). V shed 1 base and J shed 2 bases, with 5 bases lying between them. This CDR3 is 13 amino acids long. CDR3 DNA: TGTGCCACCAGCAGAGCGGGAAACTATGGCTACACCTTC. It specifies CATSRAGNYGYTF.

Only a few counts were recorded for this clone. The V gene is TRBV12-5, the J gene TRBJ2-7; D is possibly TRBD1 (5 bases). The V end was cut by 6 bases, the J end by 2 bases, with 8 bases between. Germline loops: CDR1 LGHNT, CDR2 FRNRAP. The CDR3 totals 12 residues. This CDR3 is CASGGRAYEQYF. CDR3 sequence (DNA): TGTGCTAGTGGGGGCAGGGCCTACGAGCAGTACTTC. Full variable domain (outside the CDR3, taken from reference TRBV12-5 and TRBJ2-7): DARVTQTPRHKVTEMGQEVTMRCQPILGHNTVFWYRQTMMQGLELLAYFRNRAPLDDSGMPKDRFSAEMPDATLATLKIQPSEPRDSAVYFCASGGRAYEQYFGPGTRLTVT.

The J gene is TRBJ1-2, the V gene TRBV29-1, with D possibly TRBD1 on 5 matching bases. Germline values: CDR1 SQVTM, CDR2 ANQGSEA. V lost 7 bases to trimming and J lost 0 bases, with 15 bases between them. This CDR3 region has 14 residues. As DNA, the CDR3 is TGCAGCGCCCGACAGCCGACATCTAACTATGGCTACACCTTC. Translated, it gives CSARQPTSNYGYTF.